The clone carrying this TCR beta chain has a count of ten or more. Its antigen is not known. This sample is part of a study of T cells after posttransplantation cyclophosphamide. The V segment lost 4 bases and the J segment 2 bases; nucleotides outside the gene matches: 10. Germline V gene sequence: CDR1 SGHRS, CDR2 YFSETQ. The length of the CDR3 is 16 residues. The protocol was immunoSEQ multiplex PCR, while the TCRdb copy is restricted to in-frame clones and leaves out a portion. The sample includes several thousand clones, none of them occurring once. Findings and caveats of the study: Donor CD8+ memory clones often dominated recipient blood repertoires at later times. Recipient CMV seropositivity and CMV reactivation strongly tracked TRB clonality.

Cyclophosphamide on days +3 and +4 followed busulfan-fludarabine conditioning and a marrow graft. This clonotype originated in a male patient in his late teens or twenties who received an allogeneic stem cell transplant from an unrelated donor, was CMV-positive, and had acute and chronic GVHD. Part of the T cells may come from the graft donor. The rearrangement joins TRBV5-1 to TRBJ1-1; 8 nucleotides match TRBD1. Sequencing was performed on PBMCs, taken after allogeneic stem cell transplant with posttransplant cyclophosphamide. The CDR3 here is CASSPAPTGGNTEAFF. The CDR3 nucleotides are TGCGCCAGCAGCCCGGCCCCTACAGGGGGTAACACTGAAGCTTTCTTT.